This T cell receptor (beta chain) is drawn from a study of T-cell reconstitution after alpha-beta-depleted transplantation in children. Germline V gene sequence: CDR1 MNHNS, CDR2 SASEGT. The CDR3 covers 16 residues. Trimming took 4 bases from V and 7 from J; bases not matched to a gene: 13. This clonotype has more than one count but fewer than ten. Unique molecular identifiers were incorporated during preparation of the TCRbeta library. TCRdb ran MiXCR on the PCR reads and lists one entry per CDR3 protein. Among more than 550,000 distinct CDR3 sequences, 8% to 11% were seen once, and the ten largest hold 3.5% to 5%.

This TCR derives from a human donor who donated a stem cell graft to a child with acute myeloid leukemia. J is TRBJ2-1 and V is TRBV6-1; 7 bases are shared with TRBD2. The material sequenced was PBMCs from the stem cell graft donor, taken from the stem cell graft. The CDR3 DNA follows: TGTGCCAGCAGTGCCCGGGACCCGAGGACTAGGAATGAGCAGTTCTTC. Translated: CASSARDPRTRNEQFF.